This is a list of T cell receptor beta chains from one sample in a study of human T cells and chemical hapten exposure. One entry per CDR3 protein, called by TCRdb with MiXCR from the 5' RACE reads. Among 120,000 to 150,000 distinct CDR3 sequences, 3.5% to 5% were seen once, and the ten largest hold roughly 1.4%. Every receptor here comes from a female donor in good health. Both conserved end residues are trimmed from each CDR3. Rows may omit the clone size; those that give it use once, few, many or a size class.

10,many,TRBJ2-7,TRBV7-2,ASSPDRAEQY
14,few,TRBJ2-5,TRBV7-2,ASSTSLRGSQETQY
12,few,TRBJ2-3,TRBV6-1,ASRGQGSPDTQY
12,many,TRBJ1-2,TRBV5-1,ASSVQSSMYGYT
10,many,TRBJ1-5,TRBV2,ASSDPYQPQH
15,many,TRBJ2-3,TRBV20-1,SAHNQGIAGQQDTQY
16,many,TRBJ2-1,TRBV5-1,ASSLAGSGVTSYNEQF
10,many,TRBJ1-4,TRBV29-1,SVKDRGEKLF
13,NA,TRBJ2-7,TRBV6-5,ASSSPRQGRDEQY
10,many,TRBJ1-2,TRBV12-3/TRBV12-4,ASTTANYGYT
17,few,TRBJ1-4,TRBV3-1,ASSHSLHRNRGYNEKLF
11,many,TRBJ1-2,TRBV29-1,SVQLPPPYGYT
13,many,TRBJ2-7,TRBV7-2,ASSFPERGNYEQY
8,NA,TRBJ2-3,TRBV27,ATGSDTQY
12,many,TRBJ1-1,TRBV5-1,ASSLVPGSTEAF
14,many,TRBJ2-7,TRBV25-1,ASSSNRDRVFGEQY
11,many,TRBJ1-1,TRBV29-1,SVEDTFLTEAF
10,many,TRBJ1-4,TRBV29-1,SSDRGAEKLF
14,many,TRBJ1-3,TRBV28,ASSPITRDSGNTIY
18,many,TRBJ1-1,TRBV15,ATSREGQGIFFNKNTEAF
13,many,TRBJ2-7,TRBV5-1,ASSFSRGETYEQY
11,many,TRBJ1-1,TRBV12-3/TRBV12-4,ASSFRGGTEAF
11,many,TRBJ1-2,TRBV19,ASSIKDNYGYT
14,many,TRBJ1-1,TRBV28,ASSFYRGRRNTEAF
11,many,TRBJ2-7,TRBV12-3/TRBV12-4,ASSFGRGHEQY
16,many,TRBJ2-7,TRBV6-6,ASSYSSWGSQPTYEQY
16,many,TRBJ2-3,TRBV11-2,ASSLPGQGKPGTDTQY
11,many,TRBJ2-3,TRBV28,ASSPWPGDTQY
12,many,TRBJ1-1,TRBV6-5,ASKQQGAAPEAF
13,many,TRBJ1-5,TRBV12-3/TRBV12-4,ASSPRLGGSQPQH
10,NA,TRBJ2-1,TRBV3-1,ASSHEGGEQF
13,many,TRBJ1-3,TRBV11-2,ASSLDMGSGNTIY
13,many,TRBJ2-2,TRBV7-9,ASNVWGLDTGELF
14,many,TRBJ1-6,TRBV9,ASSPRQGLLNSPLH
12,many,TRBJ1-1,TRBV20-1,SARVSVMNTEAF
13,many,TRBJ2-5,TRBV29-1,SVAPSGGLQETQY
13,many,TRBJ1-4,TRBV7-9,ASSLGAGVDEKLF
13,NA,TRBJ1-5,TRBV10-3,AISESVSVNQPQH
12,many,TRBJ2-1,TRBV2,ASSEMRGRGEQF
14,many,TRBJ2-7,TRBV6-1,ATLGLAGGRRNEQY
14,many,TRBJ1-4,TRBV7-9,ASSSSRGTEGEKLF